This TCR beta chain was profiled in a study of T cells expressing NK-cell markers. CDR3 length: 12 amino acids. Germline lookup yields CDR1 SNHLY and CDR2 FYNNEI. Concerning this clonotype: The target antigen is unknown.

TCRdb re-called the 5' RACE reads and shows each CDR3 protein once, DNA omitted. This repertoire includes 400,000 to 500,000 distinct CDR3 sequences. Study results and caveats: The study left the HCMV specificity of expanded NKG2C+ T cell clones unresolved.

The TCR sequence derives from a woman aged 18-70 years in good health. V gene TRBV2 combines with J gene TRBJ1-2; TCRdb's D call, TRBD1, is unchecked because there is no DNA. Sequences were obtained from blood T cells: a sorted CD56 or NKG2C T cell subset, CD4+ or CD8+ T cells, or bulk PBMC T cells (not recorded which). This chain's CDR3 is CASSDHRAGYTF.